This T cell receptor beta chain was recovered during a study of blood T cell repertoires in COVID-19. Study summary: Samples representing acute and convalescent COVID-19 were sourced from the United States, Italy and Spain.

Germline CDR1 and CDR2: SNHLY and FYNNEI. The CDR3 has 15 amino acids. The V segment lost 10 bases and the J segment 3 bases; nucleotides outside the gene matches: 14. Authors' methods: Reference gene primer amplification in the assay estimated nucleated cell counts. Repertoires were generated with immunoSEQ multiplex PCR, while TCRdb's copy carries only in-frame clones and drops some. The DNA was the basis for D and trimming; V, J and clone size are from that table. The sample shows 380,000 or so clones, over 75% of them seen only once. Study members were between 18 and 89 years old and lived in 25 or so US regions. Cohort 3 recovered donors had two negative PCRs, clearance, or symptom resolution.

The V and J genes are TRBV2 and TRBJ1-2, with 7 bases aligning to TRBD1. The sequence was obtained from a young man who had recovered from COVID-19. The material sequenced was PBMCs or T cells enriched from blood (not recorded which). The CDR3: CANRQGRNRDYGYTF. CDR3 nucleotide sequence: TGTGCCAACCGACAGGGACGAAACAGGGACTATGGCTACACCTTC.